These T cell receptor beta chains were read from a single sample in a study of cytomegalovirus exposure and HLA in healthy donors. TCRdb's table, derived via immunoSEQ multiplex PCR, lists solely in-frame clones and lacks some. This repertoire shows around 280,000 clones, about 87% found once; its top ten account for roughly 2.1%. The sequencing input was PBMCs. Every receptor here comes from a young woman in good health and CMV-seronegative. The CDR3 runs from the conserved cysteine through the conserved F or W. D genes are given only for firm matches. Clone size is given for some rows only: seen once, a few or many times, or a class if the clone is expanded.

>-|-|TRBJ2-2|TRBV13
TGTGCCAGCAGCAGCACCACCGGGGAGCTGTTTTTT
CASSSTTGELFF
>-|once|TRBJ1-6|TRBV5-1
TGCGCCAGCAGTTTTAACAGGGAGTCGAATTCACCCCTCCACTTT
CASSFNRESNSPLHF
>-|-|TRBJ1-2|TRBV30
TGTGCCTGGAGTGACCGCTATTACTATGGCTACACCTTC
CAWSDRYYYGYTF
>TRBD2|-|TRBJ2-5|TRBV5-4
TGTGCGACGGGTATGGGAGGGGAGACCCAGTACTTC
CATGMGGETQYF
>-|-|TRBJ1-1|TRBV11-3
TGTGCCAGCAGCTATCTTACAGGCACTGAAGCTTTCTTT
CASSYLTGTEAFF
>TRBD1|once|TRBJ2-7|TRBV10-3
TGTGCCATCAGAAGGGACAGTTACGAGCAGTACTTC
CAIRRDSYEQYF
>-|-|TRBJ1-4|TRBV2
TGTGCCAGCAGAGAACTACCCTTCGGGAATAATGAAAAACTGTTTTTT
CASRELPFGNNEKLFF
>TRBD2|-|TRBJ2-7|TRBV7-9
TGTTCCAGCAGCTTAGGAGCCGGGGAGGGGCAGTACTTC
CSSSLGAGEGQYF
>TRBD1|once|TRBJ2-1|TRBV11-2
TGTGCCAGCAGCTCCGTGACAGGGCGCAGCTCCTACAATGAGCAGTTCTTC
CASSSVTGRSSYNEQFF
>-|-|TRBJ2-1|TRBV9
TGTGCCAGCAGCGCCTACGACTCTTACAATGAGCAGTTCTTC
CASSAYDSYNEQFF